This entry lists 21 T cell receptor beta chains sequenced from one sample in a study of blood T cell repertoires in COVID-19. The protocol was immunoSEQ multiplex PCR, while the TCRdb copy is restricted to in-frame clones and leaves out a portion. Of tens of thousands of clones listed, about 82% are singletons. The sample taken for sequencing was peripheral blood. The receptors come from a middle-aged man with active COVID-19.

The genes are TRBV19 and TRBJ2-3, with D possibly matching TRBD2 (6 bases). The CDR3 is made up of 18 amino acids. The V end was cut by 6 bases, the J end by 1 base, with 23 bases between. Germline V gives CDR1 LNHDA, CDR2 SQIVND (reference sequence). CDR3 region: CASSEPSASRWGTDTQYF. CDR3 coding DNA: TGTGCCAGTAGCGAACCTAGCGCCTCCAGGTGGGGCACAGATACGCAGTATTTT.

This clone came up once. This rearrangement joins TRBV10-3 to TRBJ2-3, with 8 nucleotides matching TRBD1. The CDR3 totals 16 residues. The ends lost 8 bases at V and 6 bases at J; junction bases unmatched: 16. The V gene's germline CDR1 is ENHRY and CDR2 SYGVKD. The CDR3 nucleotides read TGTGCCATCTCCCGAGCAGAGACAGGGGTTTCGGATACGCAGTATTTT. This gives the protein CAISRAETGVSDTQYF.

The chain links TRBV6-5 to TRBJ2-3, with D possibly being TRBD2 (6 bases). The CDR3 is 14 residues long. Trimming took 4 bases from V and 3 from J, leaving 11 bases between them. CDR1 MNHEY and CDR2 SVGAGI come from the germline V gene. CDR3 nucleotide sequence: TGTGCCAGCAGTTTCGGGAGTCGGACAGATACGCAGTATTTT. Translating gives CASSFGSRTDTQYF.

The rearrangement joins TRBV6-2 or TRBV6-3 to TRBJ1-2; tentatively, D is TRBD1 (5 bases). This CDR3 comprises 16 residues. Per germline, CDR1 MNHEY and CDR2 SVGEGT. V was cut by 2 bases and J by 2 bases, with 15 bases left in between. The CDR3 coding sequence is TGTGCCAGCAGTTACCGGTATGGGGGGACCAACTATGGCTACACCTTC. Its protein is CASSYRYGGTNYGYTF.

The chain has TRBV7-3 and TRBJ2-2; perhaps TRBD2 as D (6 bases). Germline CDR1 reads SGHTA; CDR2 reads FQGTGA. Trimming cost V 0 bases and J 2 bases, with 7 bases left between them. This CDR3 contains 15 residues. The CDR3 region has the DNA TGTGCCAGCAGCTTAACCGGGGGTAACACCGGGGAGCTGTTTTTT. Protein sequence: CASSLTGGNTGELFF. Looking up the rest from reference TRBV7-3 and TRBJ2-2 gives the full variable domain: GAGVSQTPSNKVTEKGKYVELRCDPISGHTALYWYRQSLGQGPEFLIYFQGTGAADDSGLPNDRFFAVRPEGSVSTLKIQRTERGDSAVYLCASSLTGGNTGELFFGEGSRLTVL.

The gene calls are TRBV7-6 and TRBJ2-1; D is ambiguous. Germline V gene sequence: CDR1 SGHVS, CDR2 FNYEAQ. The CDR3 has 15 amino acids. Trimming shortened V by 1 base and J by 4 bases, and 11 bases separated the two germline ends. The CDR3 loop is CASSLEINRYNEQFF. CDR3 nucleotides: TGTGCCAGCAGCTTAGAAATTAATAGATACAATGAGCAGTTCTTC.

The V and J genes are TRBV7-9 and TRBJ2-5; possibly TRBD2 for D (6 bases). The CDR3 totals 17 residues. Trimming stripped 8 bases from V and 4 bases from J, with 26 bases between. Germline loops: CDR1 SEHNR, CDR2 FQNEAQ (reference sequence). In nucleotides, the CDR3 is TGTGCCAGCTTGGGGGTCGAGACGCGGGGAGCCCCAGAGACCCAGTACTTC. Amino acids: CASLGVETRGAPETQYF.

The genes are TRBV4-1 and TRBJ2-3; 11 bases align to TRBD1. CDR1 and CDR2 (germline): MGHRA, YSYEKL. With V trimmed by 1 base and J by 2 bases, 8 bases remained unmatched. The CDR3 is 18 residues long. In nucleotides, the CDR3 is TGCGCCAGCAGCCAAGTTTCCGGACAGGGGGCAACCACAGATACGCAGTATTTT. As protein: CASSQVSGQGATTDTQYF.

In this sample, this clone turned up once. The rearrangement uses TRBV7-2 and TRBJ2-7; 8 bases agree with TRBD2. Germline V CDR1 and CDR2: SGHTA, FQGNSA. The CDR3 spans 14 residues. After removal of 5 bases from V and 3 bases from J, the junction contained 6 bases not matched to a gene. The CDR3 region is CASSPRGGRYEQYF. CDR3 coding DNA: TGTGCCAGCAGCCCCCGCGGGGGGCGCTACGAGCAGTACTTC.

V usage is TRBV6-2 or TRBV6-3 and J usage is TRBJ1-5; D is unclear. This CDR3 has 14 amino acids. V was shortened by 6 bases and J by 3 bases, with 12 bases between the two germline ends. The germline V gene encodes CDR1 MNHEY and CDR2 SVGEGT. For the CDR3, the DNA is TGTGCCAGCAGCCACGGACTGACCAATCAGCCCCAGCATTTT. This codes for CASSHGLTNQPQHF.

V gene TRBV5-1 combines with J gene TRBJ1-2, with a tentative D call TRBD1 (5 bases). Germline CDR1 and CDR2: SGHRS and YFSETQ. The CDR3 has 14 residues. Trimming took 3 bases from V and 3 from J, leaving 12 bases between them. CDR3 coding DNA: TGCGCCAGCAGCTCGGGGGTGGTAGACTATGGCTACACCTTC. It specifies CASSSGVVDYGYTF.

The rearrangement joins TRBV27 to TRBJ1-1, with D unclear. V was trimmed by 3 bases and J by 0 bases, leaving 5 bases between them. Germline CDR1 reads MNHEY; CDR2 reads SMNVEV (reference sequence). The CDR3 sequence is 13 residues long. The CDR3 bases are TGTGCCAGCAGTTTCAAAATGAACACTGAAGCTTTCTTT. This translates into CASSFKMNTEAFF.

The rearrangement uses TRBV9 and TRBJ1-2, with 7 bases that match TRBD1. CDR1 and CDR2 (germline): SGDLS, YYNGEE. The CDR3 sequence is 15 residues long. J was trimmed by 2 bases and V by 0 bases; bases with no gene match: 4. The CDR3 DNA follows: TGTGCCAGCAGCGTAGTCGAGGGGGCGAACTATGGCTACACCTTC. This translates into CASSVVEGANYGYTF. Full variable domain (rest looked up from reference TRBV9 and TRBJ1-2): DSGVTQTPKHLITATGQRVTLRCSPRSGDLSVYWYQQSLDQGLQFLIQYYNGEERAKGNILERFSAQQFPDLHSELNLSSLELGDSALYFCASSVVEGANYGYTFGSGTRLTVV.

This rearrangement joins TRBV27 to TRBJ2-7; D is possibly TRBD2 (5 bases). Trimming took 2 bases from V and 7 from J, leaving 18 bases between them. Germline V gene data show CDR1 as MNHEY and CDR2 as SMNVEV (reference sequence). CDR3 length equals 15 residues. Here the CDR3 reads CASSLMRASTGEQYF. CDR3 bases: TGTGCCAGCAGTTTAATGCGGGCTAGTACTGGGGAGCAGTACTTC.

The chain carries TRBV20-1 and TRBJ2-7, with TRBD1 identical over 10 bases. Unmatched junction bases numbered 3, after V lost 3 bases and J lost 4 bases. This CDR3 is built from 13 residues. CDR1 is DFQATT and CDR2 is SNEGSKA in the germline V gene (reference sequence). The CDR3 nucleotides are TGCAGTGCTAGTTGGGACAGGGGATACGAGCAGTACTTC. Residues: CSASWDRGYEQYF.

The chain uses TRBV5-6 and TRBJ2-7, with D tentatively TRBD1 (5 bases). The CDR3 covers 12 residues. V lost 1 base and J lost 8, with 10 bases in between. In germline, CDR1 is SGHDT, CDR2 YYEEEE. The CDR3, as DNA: TGTGCCAGCAGCTTGCAGGGTCCAAAGCAGTACTTC. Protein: CASSLQGPKQYF.

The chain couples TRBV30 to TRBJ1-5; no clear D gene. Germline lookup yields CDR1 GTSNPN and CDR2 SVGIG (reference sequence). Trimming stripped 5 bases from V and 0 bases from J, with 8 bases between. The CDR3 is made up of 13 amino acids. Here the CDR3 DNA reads TGTGCCTGGTCTCGTTATAGCAATCAGCCCCAGCATTTT. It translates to CAWSRYSNQPQHF.

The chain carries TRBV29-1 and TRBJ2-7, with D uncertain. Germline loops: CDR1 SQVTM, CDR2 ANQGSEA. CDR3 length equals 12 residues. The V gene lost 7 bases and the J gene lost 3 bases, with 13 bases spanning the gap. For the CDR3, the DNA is TGCAGCGCCCGATTACCGAGCTACGAGCAGTACTTC. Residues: CSARLPSYEQYF.

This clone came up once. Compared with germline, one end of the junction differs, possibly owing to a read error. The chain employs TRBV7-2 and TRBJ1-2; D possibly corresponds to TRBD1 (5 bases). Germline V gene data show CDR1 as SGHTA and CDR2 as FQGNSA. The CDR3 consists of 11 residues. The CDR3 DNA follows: TGTGTCAGCGGGGGGGAAGATGGCTACACCTTC. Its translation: CVSGGEDGYTF.

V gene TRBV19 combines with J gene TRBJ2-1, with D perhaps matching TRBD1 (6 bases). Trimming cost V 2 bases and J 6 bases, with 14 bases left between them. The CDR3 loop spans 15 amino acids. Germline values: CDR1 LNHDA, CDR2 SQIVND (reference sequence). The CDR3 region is CASSILIRGGNEQFF. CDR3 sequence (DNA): TGTGCCAGTAGTATATTGATACGAGGGGGCAATGAGCAGTTCTTC.

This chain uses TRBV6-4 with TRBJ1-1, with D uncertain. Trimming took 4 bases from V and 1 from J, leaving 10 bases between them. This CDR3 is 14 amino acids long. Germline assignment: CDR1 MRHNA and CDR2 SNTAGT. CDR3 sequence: CASSASPGNTEAFF. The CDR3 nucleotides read TGTGCCAGCAGTGCTTCTCCAGGGAACACTGAAGCTTTCTTT.